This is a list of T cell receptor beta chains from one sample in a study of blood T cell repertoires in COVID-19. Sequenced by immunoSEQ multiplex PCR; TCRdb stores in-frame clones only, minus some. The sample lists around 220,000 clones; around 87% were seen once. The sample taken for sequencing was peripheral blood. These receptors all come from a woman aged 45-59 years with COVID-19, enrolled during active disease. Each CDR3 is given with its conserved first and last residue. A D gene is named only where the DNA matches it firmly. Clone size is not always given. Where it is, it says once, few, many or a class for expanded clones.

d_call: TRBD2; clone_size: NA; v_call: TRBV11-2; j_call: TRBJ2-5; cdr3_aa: CASTSSGGIQETQYF; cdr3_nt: TGTGCCAGCACCTCTAGCGGGGGAATACAAGAGACCCAGTACTTC
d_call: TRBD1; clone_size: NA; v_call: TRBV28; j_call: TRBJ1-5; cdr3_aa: CASQGVPQPQHF; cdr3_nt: TGTGCCAGCCAGGGGGTCCCTCAGCCCCAGCATTTT
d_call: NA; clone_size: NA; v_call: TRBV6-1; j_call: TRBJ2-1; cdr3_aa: CASSERSRYNEQFF; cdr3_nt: TGTGCCAGCAGTGAGCGGAGCCGTTACAATGAGCAGTTCTTC
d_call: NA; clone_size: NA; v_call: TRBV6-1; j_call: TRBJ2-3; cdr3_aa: CASSEAPPDTQYF; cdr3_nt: TGTGCCAGCAGTGAGGCTCCCCCAGATACGCAGTATTTT
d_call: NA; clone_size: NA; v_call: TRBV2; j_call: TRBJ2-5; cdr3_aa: CASSEAPRAETQYF; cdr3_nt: TGTGCCAGCAGTGAAGCGCCCAGGGCAGAGACCCAGTACTTC
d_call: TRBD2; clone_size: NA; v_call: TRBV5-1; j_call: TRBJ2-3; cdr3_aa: CASSLLASGGRGDTQYF; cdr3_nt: TGCGCCAGCAGCTTGTTGGCTAGCGGGGGGCGGGGTGATACGCAGTATTTT
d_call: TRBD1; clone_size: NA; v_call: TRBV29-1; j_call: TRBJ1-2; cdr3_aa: CSVDSTGTGNGYTF; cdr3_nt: TGCAGCGTTGATTCTACCGGGACAGGGAATGGCTACACCTTC
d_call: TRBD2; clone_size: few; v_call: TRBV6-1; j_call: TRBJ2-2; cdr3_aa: CASSERGGSTGELFF; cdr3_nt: TGTGCCAGCAGTGAGCGGGGGGGGAGCACCGGGGAGCTGTTTTTT
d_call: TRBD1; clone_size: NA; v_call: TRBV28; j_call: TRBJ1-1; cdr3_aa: CASRTGEPEAFF; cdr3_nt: TGTGCCAGCAGGACAGGGGAGCCTGAAGCTTTCTTT
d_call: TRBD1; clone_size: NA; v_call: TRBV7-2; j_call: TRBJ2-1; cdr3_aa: CASRLQGAVTYNEQFF; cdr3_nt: TGTGCCAGCAGACTACAGGGGGCAGTGACCTACAATGAGCAGTTCTTC
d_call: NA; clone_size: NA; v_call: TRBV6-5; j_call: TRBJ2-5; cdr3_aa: CASSFRGPPETQYF; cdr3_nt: TGTGCCAGCAGCTTTAGAGGGCCCCCAGAGACCCAGTACTTC
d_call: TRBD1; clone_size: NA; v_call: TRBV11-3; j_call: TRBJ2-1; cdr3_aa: CASSLIGGTGAYNEQFF; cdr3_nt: TGTGCCAGCAGCTTGATTGGCGGGACAGGGGCCTACAATGAGCAGTTCTTC
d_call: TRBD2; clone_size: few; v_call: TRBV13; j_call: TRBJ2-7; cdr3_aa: CASSWASPGLAGAETPYEQYF; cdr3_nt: TGTGCCAGCAGCTGGGCCTCCCCCGGACTAGCGGGGGCCGAGACTCCCTACGAGCAGTACTTC
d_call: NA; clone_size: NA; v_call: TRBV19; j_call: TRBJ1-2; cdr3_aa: CASARRGYYGYTF; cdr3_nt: TGTGCCAGTGCACGTCGAGGGTACTATGGCTACACCTTC
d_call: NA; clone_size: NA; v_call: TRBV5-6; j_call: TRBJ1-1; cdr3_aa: CASSPWGGHMNTEAFF; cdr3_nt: TGTGCCAGCAGCCCCTGGGGGGGTCACATGAACACTGAAGCTTTCTTT
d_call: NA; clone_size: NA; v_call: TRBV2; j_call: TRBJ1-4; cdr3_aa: CATKGGLGSEKLFF; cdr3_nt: TGTGCCACCAAAGGAGGCCTCGGAAGTGAAAAACTGTTTTTT
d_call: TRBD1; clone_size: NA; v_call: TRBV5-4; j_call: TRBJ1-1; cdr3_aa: CATKTGGTSNTEAFF; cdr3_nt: TGTGCCACCAAGACAGGGGGCACATCGAACACTGAAGCTTTCTTT
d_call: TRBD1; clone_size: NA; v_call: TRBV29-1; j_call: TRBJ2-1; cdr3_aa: CSATGTGDLGQFF; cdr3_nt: TGCAGCGCTACCGGGACAGGGGACTTAGGGCAGTTCTTC
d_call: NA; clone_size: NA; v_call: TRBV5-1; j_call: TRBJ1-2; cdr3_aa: CASRKFEEGATSYGYTF; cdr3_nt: TGCGCCAGCAGAAAATTCGAAGAAGGGGCGACCAGCTATGGCTACACCTTC
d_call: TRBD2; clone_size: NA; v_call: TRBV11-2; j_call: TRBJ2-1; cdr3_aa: CASSPPILLGGGAYNEQFF; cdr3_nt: TGTGCCAGCAGCCCCCCCATCCTTCTCGGCGGGGGGGCCTACAATGAGCAGTTCTTC
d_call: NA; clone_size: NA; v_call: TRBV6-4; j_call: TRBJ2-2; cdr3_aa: CASSEGNTGELFF; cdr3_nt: TGTGCCAGCAGTGAGGGCAACACCGGGGAGCTGTTTTTT
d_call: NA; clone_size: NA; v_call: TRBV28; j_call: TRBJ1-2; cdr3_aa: CASAPLQSANYGYTF; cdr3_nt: TGTGCCAGCGCCCCCCTGCAGTCAGCTAACTATGGCTACACCTTC
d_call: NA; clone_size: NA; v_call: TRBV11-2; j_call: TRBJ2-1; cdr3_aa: CASSSPGREQFF; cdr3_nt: TGTGCCAGCAGCTCCCCTGGGCGAGAGCAGTTCTTC
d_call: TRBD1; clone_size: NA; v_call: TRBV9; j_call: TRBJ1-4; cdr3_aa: CASSRQGAPQGDEKLFF; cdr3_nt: TGTGCCAGCAGTCGACAGGGGGCACCCCAGGGAGATGAAAAACTGTTTTTT
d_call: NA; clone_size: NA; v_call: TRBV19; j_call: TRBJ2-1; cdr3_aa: CASTENNEQFF; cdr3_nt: TGTGCCAGTACCGAGAACAATGAGCAGTTCTTC
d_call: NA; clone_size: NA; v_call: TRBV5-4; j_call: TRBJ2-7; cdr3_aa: CASTDHRDGNEQYF; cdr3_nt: TGTGCCAGCACCGACCACAGGGATGGGAACGAGCAGTACTTC
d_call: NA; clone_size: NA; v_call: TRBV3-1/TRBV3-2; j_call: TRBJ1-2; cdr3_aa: CASSQVGLPGISGYTF; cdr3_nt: TGTGCCAGCAGCCAAGTCGGCCTCCCAGGGATTAGTGGCTACACCTTC
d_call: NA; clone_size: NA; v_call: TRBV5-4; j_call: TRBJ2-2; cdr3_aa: CASSYERTGELFF; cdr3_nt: TGTGCCAGCAGCTACGAGCGAACCGGGGAGCTGTTTTTT
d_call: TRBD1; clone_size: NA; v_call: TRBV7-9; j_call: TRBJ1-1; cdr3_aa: CASSLLAGQPGTEAFF; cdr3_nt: TGTGCCAGCAGCTTACTTGCGGGACAGCCTGGGACTGAAGCTTTCTTT
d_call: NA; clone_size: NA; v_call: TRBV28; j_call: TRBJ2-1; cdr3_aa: CASSFGETEMFF; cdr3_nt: TGTGCCAGCAGTTTCGGCGAGACGGAGATGTTCTTC
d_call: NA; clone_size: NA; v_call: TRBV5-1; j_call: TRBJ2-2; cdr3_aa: CASSFISTAGELFF; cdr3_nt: TGCGCCAGCAGCTTCATCTCGACAGCCGGGGAGCTGTTTTTT
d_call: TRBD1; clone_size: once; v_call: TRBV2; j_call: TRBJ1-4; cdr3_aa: CAGNRGPGEKLFF; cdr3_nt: TGTGCCGGAAACAGGGGGCCTGGTGAAAAACTGTTTTTT
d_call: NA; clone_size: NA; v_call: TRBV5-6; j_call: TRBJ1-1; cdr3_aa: CASSLTVNTEAFF; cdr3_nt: TGTGCCAGCAGCTTGACAGTGAACACTGAAGCTTTCTTT
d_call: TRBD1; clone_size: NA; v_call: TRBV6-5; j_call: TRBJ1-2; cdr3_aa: CASSLSRDRGGYTF; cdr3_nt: TGTGCCAGCAGCTTGTCCCGGGACAGGGGTGGCTACACCTTC
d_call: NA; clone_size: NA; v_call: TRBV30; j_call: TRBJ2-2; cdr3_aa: CAWTHDTSNTGELFF; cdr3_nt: TGTGCCTGGACCCATGACACATCGAACACCGGGGAGCTGTTTTTT
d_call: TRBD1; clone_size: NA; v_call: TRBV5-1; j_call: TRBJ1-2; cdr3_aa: CASSLGAGGGYGYTF; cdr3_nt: TGCGCCAGCAGCTTGGGGGCAGGGGGCGGCTATGGCTACACCTTC
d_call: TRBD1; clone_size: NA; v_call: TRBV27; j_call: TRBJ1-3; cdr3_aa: CASSLLRDRGRGGGNTIYF; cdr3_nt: TGTGCCAGCAGTTTATTACGGGACAGGGGGCGCGGGGGTGGAAACACCATATATTTT
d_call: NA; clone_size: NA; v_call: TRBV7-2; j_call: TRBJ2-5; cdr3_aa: CASSFGPPAETQYF; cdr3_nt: TGTGCCAGCAGCTTTGGGCCTCCGGCCGAGACCCAGTACTTC
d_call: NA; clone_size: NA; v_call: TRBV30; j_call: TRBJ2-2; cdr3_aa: CAWSVRGFTGELFF; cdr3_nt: TGTGCCTGGAGTGTTCGGGGGTTCACCGGGGAGCTGTTTTTT
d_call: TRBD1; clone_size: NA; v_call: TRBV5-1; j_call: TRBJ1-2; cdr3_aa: CASSYNRGGYGYTF; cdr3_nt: TGCGCCAGCAGCTACAACAGGGGGGGCTATGGCTACACCTTC
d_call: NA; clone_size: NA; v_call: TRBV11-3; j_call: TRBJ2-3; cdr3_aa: CASSLRDFRGTDTQYF; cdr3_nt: TGTGCCAGCAGCCTAAGGGACTTCCGTGGAACAGATACGCAGTATTTT
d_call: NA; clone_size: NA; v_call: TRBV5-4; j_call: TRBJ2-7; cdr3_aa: CASRPRGPSYEQYF; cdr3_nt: TGTGCCAGCAGACCTAGGGGCCCGTCCTACGAGCAGTACTTC
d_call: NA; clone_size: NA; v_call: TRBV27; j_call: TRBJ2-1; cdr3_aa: CASSLFTGYNEQFF; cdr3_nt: TGTGCCAGCAGTTTATTTACAGGGTACAATGAGCAGTTCTTC
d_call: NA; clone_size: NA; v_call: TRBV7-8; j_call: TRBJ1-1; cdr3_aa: CASSERRVGDTEAFF; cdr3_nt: TGTGCCAGCAGCGAACGGAGGGTGGGGGACACTGAAGCTTTCTTT
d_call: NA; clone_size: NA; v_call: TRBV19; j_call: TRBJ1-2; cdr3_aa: CASSMTNYGYTF; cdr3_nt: TGTGCCAGTAGTATGACAAACTATGGCTACACCTTC
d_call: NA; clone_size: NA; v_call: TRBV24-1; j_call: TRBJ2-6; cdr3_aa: CATSDLNRADVLTF; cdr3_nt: TGTGCCACCAGTGATTTGAACAGGGCGGACGTCCTGACTTTC
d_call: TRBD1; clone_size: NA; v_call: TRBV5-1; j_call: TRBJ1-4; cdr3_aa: CASRSGTGGGEKLFF; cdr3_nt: TGCGCCAGCAGGTCCGGGACAGGGGGAGGCGAAAAACTGTTTTTT
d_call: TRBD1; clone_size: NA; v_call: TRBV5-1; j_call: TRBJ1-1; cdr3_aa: CASSLGQGGGTEAFF; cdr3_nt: TGCGCCAGCAGCTTGGGACAGGGCGGCGGCACTGAAGCTTTCTTT
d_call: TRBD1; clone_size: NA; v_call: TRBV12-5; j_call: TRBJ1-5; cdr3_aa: CASGLVPTGKSNQPQHF; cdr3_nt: TGTGCTAGTGGTTTGGTACCGACAGGGAAAAGCAATCAGCCCCAGCATTTT
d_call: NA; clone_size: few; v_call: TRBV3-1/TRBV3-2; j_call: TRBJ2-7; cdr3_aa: CASSQDTTGTSSYEQYF; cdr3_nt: TGTGCCAGCAGCCAGGATACTACCGGGACTTCCTCCTACGAGCAGTACTTC
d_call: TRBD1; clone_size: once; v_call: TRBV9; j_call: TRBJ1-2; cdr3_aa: CASSSDRGGCYTF; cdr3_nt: TGTGCCAGCAGCTCCGACAGGGGAGGGTGCTACACCTTC
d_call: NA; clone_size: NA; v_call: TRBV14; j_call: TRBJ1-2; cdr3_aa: CASSPFRGEDYGYTF; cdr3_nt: TGTGCCAGCAGCCCCTTCAGGGGAGAGGACTATGGCTACACCTTC
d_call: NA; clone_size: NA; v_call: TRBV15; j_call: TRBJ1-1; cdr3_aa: CATSSAQRIGEAFF; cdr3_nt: TGTGCCACCAGCAGTGCCCAGAGGATTGGGGAAGCTTTCTTT
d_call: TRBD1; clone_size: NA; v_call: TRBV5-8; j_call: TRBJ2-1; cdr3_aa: CASSADRVNGNEQFF; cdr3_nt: TGTGCCAGCAGCGCCGACAGGGTAAATGGGAATGAGCAGTTCTTC
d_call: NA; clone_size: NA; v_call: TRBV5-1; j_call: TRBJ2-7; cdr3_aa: CASLRTGSYEQYF; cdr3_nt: TGCGCCAGCTTAAGAACAGGGAGCTACGAGCAGTACTTC
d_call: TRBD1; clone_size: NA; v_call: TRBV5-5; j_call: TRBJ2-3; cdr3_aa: CASSPGGDTQYF; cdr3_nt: TGTGCCAGCAGCCCAGGGGGAGATACGCAGTATTTT
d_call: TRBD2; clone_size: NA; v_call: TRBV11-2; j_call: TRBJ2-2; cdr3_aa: CASSSSRPSGEKSGELFF; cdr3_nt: TGTGCCAGCAGCTCCTCACGGCCTAGCGGGGAAAAGTCAGGGGAGCTGTTTTTT
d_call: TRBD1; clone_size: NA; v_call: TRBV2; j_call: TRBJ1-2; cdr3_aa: CASSERTGVGYTF; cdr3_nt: TGTGCCAGCAGTGAAAGGACAGGGGTTGGCTACACCTTC
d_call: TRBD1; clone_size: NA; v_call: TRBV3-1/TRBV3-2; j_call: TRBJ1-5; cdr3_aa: CASKQTGEGQPQHF; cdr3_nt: TGTGCCAGCAAACAGACAGGGGAAGGGCAGCCCCAGCATTTT